Reported below is one TCR beta chain. V lost 6 bases to trimming and J lost 3 bases; unmatched junction nucleotides: 8. Germline CDR1 reads WSHSY; CDR2 reads SAAADI. The CDR3 is 14 residues long. This record belongs to a study of preoperative IRX-2 immunotherapy in early breast cancer. Sequencing used immunoSEQ multiplex PCR; TCRdb keeps in-frame clones, though not all of them. The sample includes tens of thousands of clones, less than 90% of them seen just once. Sample treatment: preoperative locoregional IRX-2 cytokine immunotherapy. Preoperative locoregional IRX-2 cytokine immunotherapy was tested in the phase Ib source study.

The chain uses TRBV10-2 and TRBJ2-7; TRBD2 agrees at 7 bases. The source of this sequence is a human donor with breast cancer. Sequenced material: lymph node tissue, taken from a patient treated with IRX-2 immunotherapy. Here the CDR3 reads CASRGAGGYYEQYF. CDR3 sequence (DNA): TGCGCCAGCAGGGGCGCCGGGGGGTACTACGAGCAGTACTTC.